Below, one TCR beta chain is given with its context. What it binds is not known. Only in-frame clones appear in the TCRdb table, and some are missing; sequencing was by immunoSEQ multiplex PCR. The profile shows about 44,000 clones, 93% of them singletons. This sample was taken from a study of cytomegalovirus exposure and HLA in healthy donors. Study details: The 90 to 150 validation repertoires used a platform that matched the one used for the approximately 700 first-cohort repertoires, as a later analysis reported. Study-level results: A few chains linked to CMV were shown in vitro to be specific for CMV antigens. The classifier was said to identify cytomegalovirus status with high specificity and sensitivity.

Germline lookup yields CDR1 SGHAT and CDR2 FQNNGV. V was pared by 5 bases and J by 3 bases, with 8 bases of the junction left unmatched. The CDR3 has 16 residues. This TCR came from a woman under 30 in good health and CMV-seronegative. The chain joins TRBV11-2 to TRBJ2-3; 10 nucleotides line up with TRBD2. Sequenced input: PBMCs. The CDR3 coding sequence is TGTGCCAGCAGCCCCCGGGAACTAGCGGGAACAGATACGCAGTATTTT. Translated: CASSPRELAGTDTQYF. Variable domain in full (rest from reference TRBV11-2 and TRBJ2-3): EAGVAQSPRYKIIEKRQSVAFWCNPISGHATLYWYQQILGQGPKLLIQFQNNGVVDDSQLPKDRFSAERLKGVDSTLKIQPAKLEDSAVYLCASSPRELAGTDTQYFGPGTRLTVL.